Listed below are T cell receptor beta chains from one sample, sequenced in a study of T and B cells in COVID-19 patients. TCRdb called the multiplex PCR reads again in MiXCR, with one record for every CDR3 protein. Among about 8,200 distinct CDR3 sequences listed, 35% to 45% were seen once. The specimen was blood. All receptors come from a human donor who had recovered from COVID-19. The CDR3 runs from the conserved cysteine through the conserved F or W. Fields, in order: CDR3 protein, CDR3 DNA, J gene, V gene, clone size, D gene. A D gene is named only where the DNA matches it firmly. Expanded clones are given a class, and other clones once, few, many or no size at all.

CASSPTKYPSEWSYNEQFF	TGTGCCAGCAGTCCCACAAAATATCCCTCTGAGTGGTCCTACAATGAGCAGTTCTTC	TRBJ2-1	TRBV6-5	few	-
CASSLDPPPPDTQYF	TGTGCCAGCAGCCTGGACCCTCCCCCGCCCGATACGCAGTATTTT	TRBJ2-3	TRBV5-4	few	-
CASSPRLAAILPRSTDTQYF	TGTGCCAGCAGTCCGAGACTAGCGGCGATCCTCCCACGTAGCACAGATACGCAGTATTTT	TRBJ2-3	TRBV27	few	TRBD2
CASSEAVGRAGYGYTF	TGTGCCAGCAGTGAAGCAGTAGGCAGGGCAGGCTATGGCTACACCTTC	TRBJ1-2	TRBV6-1	-	-
CASSSRRGQWVGGELFF	TGTGCCAGCAGCTCCCGACGGGGACAGTGGGTCGGCGGGGAGCTGTTTTTT	TRBJ2-2	TRBV7-6	-	TRBD1
CSATGGETQYF	TGCAGTGCCACCGGGGGGGAGACCCAGTACTTC	TRBJ2-5	TRBV29-1	medium-sized	TRBD2
CASSPAGFGRRNYGYTF	TGTGCCAGCAGTCCCGCGGGTTTCGGTCGAAGGAACTATGGCTACACCTTC	TRBJ1-2	TRBV27	-	-
CAQVSGTEAFF	TGTGCCCAAGTGTCAGGGACTGAAGCTTTCTTT	TRBJ1-1	TRBV30	-	-
CSLTPDGLTDTQYF	TGCAGCCTCACACCGGACGGCCTCACAGATACGCAGTATTTT	TRBJ2-3	TRBV29-1	medium-sized	-
CASSISLAGGLSEQFF	TGTGCCAGTAGTATCTCTCTAGCGGGGGGGCTTAGTGAGCAGTTCTTC	TRBJ2-1	TRBV19	medium-sized	TRBD2
CATSSPGSRSNQPQHF	TGTGCCACCAGCAGCCCAGGGAGCAGGAGCAATCAGCCCCAGCATTTT	TRBJ1-5	TRBV15	-	-
CAISEPGQSNYGYTF	TGTGCCATCAGTGAACCGGGACAGAGTAACTATGGCTACACCTTC	TRBJ1-2	TRBV10-3	-	TRBD1
CASSLVGYNEQFF	TGTGCCAGCAGCTTAGTAGGCTACAATGAGCAGTTCTTC	TRBJ2-1	TRBV7-2	-	-
CAWGAGYGYTF	TGTGCCTGGGGCGCTGGCTATGGCTACACCTTC	TRBJ1-2	TRBV30	-	-
CASSYGTGAAAFF	TGTGCCAGCAGTTACGGGACAGGGGCTGCGGCTTTCTTT	TRBJ1-1	TRBV6-1	-	TRBD1
CASSISGAPNEKLFF	TGTGCCAGTAGTATCAGCGGGGCGCCTAATGAAAAACTGTTTTTT	TRBJ1-4	TRBV19	-	-
CASSLGQTQETQYF	TGTGCCAGCAGCCTGGGACAGACTCAAGAGACCCAGTACTTC	TRBJ2-5	TRBV5-5	-	TRBD1